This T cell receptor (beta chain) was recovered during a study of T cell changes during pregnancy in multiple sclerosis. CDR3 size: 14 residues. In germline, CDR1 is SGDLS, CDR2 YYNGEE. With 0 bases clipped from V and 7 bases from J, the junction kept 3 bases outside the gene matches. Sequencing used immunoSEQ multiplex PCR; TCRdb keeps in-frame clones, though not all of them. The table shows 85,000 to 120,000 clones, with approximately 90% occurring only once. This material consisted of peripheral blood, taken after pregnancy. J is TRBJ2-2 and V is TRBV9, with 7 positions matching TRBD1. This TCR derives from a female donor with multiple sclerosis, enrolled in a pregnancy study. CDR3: CASSVAQGSGELFF. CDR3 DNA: TGTGCCAGCAGCGTAGCACAGGGGAGCGGGGAGCTGTTTTTT.